These 25 T cell receptor beta chains came from one sample sequenced in a study of human T cells and chemical hapten exposure. Regarding time point: patch test 2, 6 weeks after DPC sensitization. Treatment here: therapeutic diphenylcyclopropenone sensitization with weekly scalp DPC. Each CDR3 protein gets one entry after TCRdb re-called the RACE reads with MiXCR. Among approximately 90,000 distinct CDR3 sequences, more than 9.5% were seen once, and the ten largest hold less than 2.5%. The sample consisted of whole blood, taken in connection with sensitization to the hapten diphenylcyclopropenone (DPC). The receptors derive from a man between 40 and 49 years old with alopecia areata. Some clones in this sample may be carry-over from other donors' samples.

This clonotype was counted at least ten times. This rearrangement joins TRBV6-2 or TRBV6-3 to TRBJ1-5; the D gene is possibly TRBD1 (5 bases). Germline V lookup: CDR1 MNHEY, CDR2 SVGEGT. The CDR3 has 14 amino acids. The V end lost 6 bases, the J end lost 6 bases, and 15 bases lay between the germline ends. The chain's CDR3 is CASRGEAGTQPQHF. The CDR3 bases are TGTGCCAGCAGGGGGGAGGCCGGCACTCAGCCCCAGCATTTT.

This rearrangement joins TRBV25-1 to TRBJ2-7; D is ambiguous. Germline V lookup: CDR1 MGHDK, CDR2 SYGVNS. The V end lost 3 bases, the J end lost 2 bases, and 11 bases lay between the germline ends. The CDR3 consists of 14 residues. CDR3 sequence (DNA): TGTGCCAGCAGTGAGGGCACTACTACCTACGAGCAGTACTTC. This sequence encodes CASSEGTTTYEQYF.

V usage is TRBV30 and J usage is TRBJ1-2; D may be TRBD1 (5 bases). V gave up 2 bases and J gave up 8 bases, with 15 bases separating them. Looked up from germline, CDR1 is GTSNPN and CDR2 is SVGIG (reference sequence). This CDR3 contains 13 residues. Written as DNA, the CDR3 is TGTGCCTGGAGTACAAGGGACGAAGGCGGCTACACCTTC. Amino acid sequence: CAWSTRDEGGYTF.

The chain recombines TRBV3-1 with TRBJ1-6; D uncertain. Per germline, CDR1 LGHDT and CDR2 YNNKEL (reference sequence). The V gene lost 1 base and the J gene lost 16 bases, with 14 bases spanning the gap. The CDR3 has 13 residues. The CDR3 sequence: CASSQVRRQRLHF. Here the CDR3 DNA reads TGTGCCAGCAGCCAAGTTAGGAGGCAGAGACTCCACTTT.

The gene calls are TRBV6-2 or TRBV6-3 and TRBJ2-3; D is possibly TRBD2 (5 bases). V was clipped by 3 bases and J by 3 bases, with 7 bases between them. The germline CDR1 and CDR2 sequences are MNHEY and SVGEGT. This CDR3 has 13 amino acids. Written as DNA, the CDR3 is TGTGCCAGCAGTTATTCGGGGACAGATACGCAGTATTTT. This sequence encodes CASSYSGTDTQYF.

This clonotype was found a few times. V is TRBV28 and J is TRBJ1-5; possibly TRBD1 for D (5 bases). Germline loops: CDR1 MDHEN, CDR2 SYDVKM. Trimming took off 10 bases at V and 7 bases at J, with 20 bases between the two ends. CDR3 length equals 14 residues. Here the CDR3 DNA reads TGTGCCACCGGTGGGGGGGACGTTGGACAGCCCCAGCATTTT. It codes for CATGGGDVGQPQHF.

V and J are TRBV7-8 and TRBJ2-5, with TRBD2 as a possible D gene (6 bases). V was trimmed by 5 bases and J by 1 base, leaving 23 bases between them. The length of the CDR3 is 18 residues. Germline CDR1 SGHVS, CDR2 FQNEAQ. The CDR3 DNA reads as TGTGCCAGCAGCCCAAAACCGGGACTCCAGGGCCCCCAAGAGACCCAGTACTTC. Amino acid sequence: CASSPKPGLQGPQETQYF.

This clonotype has ten or more counts. V and J are TRBV29-1 and TRBJ1-1; perhaps TRBD1 as D (5 bases). Germline-derived CDR1 and CDR2 are SQVTM and ANQGSEA. V lost 5 bases to trimming and J lost 5 bases, with 15 bases between them. The CDR3 is made up of 13 amino acids. CDR3 protein: CSVSLGARTEAFF. CDR3 coding DNA: TGCAGCGTTTCACTCGGGGCCAGGACTGAAGCTTTCTTT.

This chain joins TRBV6-2 or TRBV6-3 and TRBJ1-1, with unresolved D. In germline, CDR1 is MNHEY, CDR2 SVGEGT. CDR3 size: 14 residues. Deletions cut 2 bases from V and 4 bases from J, with 11 bases between. CDR3 protein: CASSYVAGVTEAFF. The CDR3 DNA follows: TGTGCCAGCAGTTACGTGGCCGGGGTCACTGAAGCTTTCTTT.

This clonotype was detected only a few times. The chain has TRBV7-2 and TRBJ2-3, with a tentative D call TRBD2 (6 bases). Trimming stripped 4 bases from V and 4 bases from J, with 18 bases between. Germline CDR1 SGHTA, CDR2 FQGNSA. CDR3 length equals 16 residues. The chain's CDR3 is CASSYPGLLLPDTQYF. CDR3 coding DNA: TGTGCCAGCAGCTATCCGGGACTCCTTCTCCCAGATACGCAGTATTTT.

This clonotype was counted between two and nine times. The V gene is TRBV27, the J gene TRBJ2-3; 8 bases map to TRBD2. The J segment lost 3 bases and the V segment lost 7 bases, leaving 12 bases of the junction unmatched. The CDR3 contains 16 residues. Germline-derived CDR1 and CDR2 are MNHEY and SMNVEV (reference sequence). CDR3 sequence (DNA): TGTGCCAGCAAGTCAGCCCGTAGCGGGACAACAGATACGCAGTATTTT. This translates into CASKSARSGTTDTQYF.

This chain joins TRBV12-3 or TRBV12-4 and TRBJ2-3, with TRBD1 identical over 9 bases. The CDR3 has 16 residues. The trim removed 5 bases at V and 2 bases at J, leaving 8 bases unmatched. CDR3 DNA: TGTGCCAGCAGTATGGGACAGGGACCTTACACAGATACGCAGTATTTT. Translating gives CASSMGQGPYTDTQYF.

CDR3 nucleotides: TGTGCCAGTAGTGATCTAGCGACCTACCTATCTGAGCAGTTCTTC. It codes for CASSDLATYLSEQFF. The J gene is TRBJ2-1, the V gene TRBV19, with D possibly matching TRBD2 (6 bases). CDR1 is LNHDA and CDR2 is SQIVND in the germline V gene (reference sequence). The CDR3 runs 15 residues. Trimming removed 5 bases at V and 9 bases at J, with 20 bases between.

This clonotype occurred a few times. The V gene is TRBV5-1, the J gene TRBJ1-5, with D maybe TRBD1 (6 bases). This CDR3 comprises 15 residues. V lost 4 bases to trimming and J lost 0 bases, with 11 bases between them. Looked up from germline, CDR1 is SGHRS and CDR2 is YFSETQ. The CDR3, as DNA: TGCGCCAGCAGCGCCGGGACAAATAGCAATCAGCCCCAGCATTTT. Protein sequence: CASSAGTNSNQPQHF.

The J gene is TRBJ2-1, the V gene TRBV10-3, with a possible D match to TRBD2 (5 bases). The CDR3 covers 16 residues. V was shortened by 2 bases and J by 4 bases, with 15 bases between the two germline ends. CDR1 ENHRY and CDR2 SYGVKD come from the germline V gene. This chain's CDR3 is CAISEQEAYSYNEQFF. The CDR3 coding sequence is TGTGCCATCAGTGAGCAGGAGGCTTATTCTTACAATGAGCAGTTCTTC.

The table lists this clonotype with a few counts. The chain combines TRBV28 with TRBJ1-3; D is perhaps TRBD1 (5 bases). Trimming pared 2 bases from V and 2 bases from J, leaving 7 bases between. Per the germline V gene, CDR1 is MDHEN and CDR2 is SYDVKM. The CDR3 is 14 residues long. The CDR3 DNA reads TGTGCCAGCAGTTTACAGGGAACTGGAAACACCATATATTTT. Translated, it gives CASSLQGTGNTIYF.

With regard to this clonotype: A much larger clone lies a single base off, so this may be a read error. The chain employs TRBV9 and TRBJ1-6; the match to TRBD1 covers 8 bases. This CDR3 spans 14 amino acids. Per the germline V gene, CDR1 is SGDLS and CDR2 is YYNGEE. The ends lost 4 bases at V and 7 bases at J; junction bases unmatched: 4. CDR3 in DNA: TGTGCCAGCAGCATCGCAGGGGGCAATTCACCCCTCCACTTT. Protein: CASSIAGGNSPLHF.

This clonotype was counted once. J is TRBJ2-7 and V is TRBV6-5; D remains unclear. Trimming removed 0 bases from V and 4 bases from J, with 10 bases in between. This CDR3 contains 14 residues. Germline V gene sequence: CDR1 MNHEY, CDR2 SVGAGI. The CDR3 loop is CASSYSERRYEQYF. DNA of the CDR3: TGTGCCAGCAGTTACTCGGAACGGAGATACGAGCAGTACTTC.

This chain links TRBV7-2 with TRBJ1-1; TRBD1 matches at 8 bases. CDR3 length equals 16 residues. The germline CDR1 and CDR2 sequences are SGHTA and FQGNSA. Trimming took 5 bases from V and 6 from J; bases not matched to a gene: 14. The CDR3 coding sequence is TGTGCCAGCAGCCCCCGTGCGGACAGGGTAGGAGCTGAAGCTTTCTTT. It translates to CASSPRADRVGAEAFF.

The chain couples TRBV28 to TRBJ2-1; 7 bases map to TRBD1. CDR1 MDHEN and CDR2 SYDVKM come from the germline V gene. The ends lost 6 bases at V and 9 bases at J; junction bases unmatched: 5. The CDR3 sequence is 12 residues long. The CDR3 DNA sequence: TGTGCCAGCAGCCACAGGGGAACTGAGCAGTTCTTC. As protein: CASSHRGTEQFF.

V usage is TRBV7-9 and J usage is TRBJ2-1; 7 nucleotides align to TRBD2. The CDR3 is made up of 14 amino acids. The J segment lost 8 bases and the V segment lost 2 bases, leaving 6 bases of the junction unmatched. CDR1 and CDR2 (germline): SEHNR, FQNEAQ (reference sequence). Here the CDR3 DNA reads TGTGCCAGCAGCTTATGGGGGAGGGTGGATGAGCAGTTCTTC. It is translated as CASSLWGRVDEQFF.

This clonotype has just a few counts. The chain has TRBV10-1 and TRBJ2-7, with 7 bases matching TRBD2. V lost 9 bases to trimming and J lost 2 bases; unmatched junction nucleotides: 10. The length of the CDR3 is 14 residues. Germline values: CDR1 WNHNN, CDR2 SYGVQD (reference sequence). DNA for the CDR3: TGCGCCAGGATGGGGCCTAGCGGCACCTACGAGCAGTACGTC. It yields the protein CARMGPSGTYEQYV.

This clonotype was observed at least ten times. This sequence joins TRBV6-2 or TRBV6-3 and TRBJ2-4; D ambiguous. V lost 3 bases and J 0 bases, leaving 15 bases between the germline ends. This CDR3 contains 17 residues. The V gene's germline CDR1 is MNHEY and CDR2 SVGEGT. The CDR3 protein is CASSYPIRTEAKNIQYF. The CDR3 nucleotides are TGTGCCAGCAGTTATCCCATCCGGACCGAAGCCAAAAACATTCAGTACTTC.

The chain has TRBV6-5 and TRBJ2-2, with a weak D call TRBD2 (5 bases). CDR1 is MNHEY and CDR2 is SVGAGI in the germline V gene. The CDR3 contains 15 residues. Deletions cut 1 base from V and 4 bases from J, with 10 bases between. The CDR3 spells CASSYLRESTGELFF. The CDR3 region has the DNA TGTGCCAGCAGTTACTTGAGGGAGAGCACCGGGGAGCTGTTTTTT.

This clonotype was detected only a few times. V usage is TRBV12-3 or TRBV12-4 and J usage is TRBJ2-3, with D perhaps matching TRBD1 or TRBD2 (5 bases each). This CDR3 is 13 amino acids long. The germline V and J ends were trimmed by 7 bases and 0 bases, with 8 bases remaining between them. CDR3 loop: CASNRDSTDTQYF. Written as DNA, the CDR3 is TGTGCCAGCAATCGGGACAGCACAGATACGCAGTATTTT.